The 32 T cell receptor beta chains reported below all come from one sample, sequenced in a study of cytomegalovirus exposure and HLA in healthy donors. It was with 60 Vbeta and 13 Jbeta primers that the PCR ran. Repertoires were generated with immunoSEQ multiplex PCR, while TCRdb's copy carries only in-frame clones and drops some. The table includes about 130,000 clones, approximately 80% detected once. The sample consisted of PBMCs. These receptors all come from a boy under 10 years old in good health and CMV-seronegative.

The chain joins TRBV7-2 to TRBJ2-3; TRBD1 aligns across 9 bases. With V trimmed by 4 bases and J by 6 bases, 14 bases remained unmatched. Looked up from germline, CDR1 is SGHTA and CDR2 is FQGNSA. The CDR3 has 17 amino acids. The CDR3 coding sequence is TGTGCCAGCAGCTCCCAGGGGGGGACAGGGTTAGTGGATACGCAGTATTTT. Translated: CASSSQGGTGLVDTQYF.

The V and J genes are TRBV30 and TRBJ1-5, with D hard to call. This CDR3 region has 13 residues. The germline V and J ends were trimmed by 2 bases and 5 bases, with 10 bases remaining between them. Germline loops: CDR1 GTSNPN, CDR2 SVGIG (reference sequence). CDR3 sequence reads: CAWSPREDQPQHF. The CDR3 DNA follows: TGTGCCTGGAGTCCGAGGGAAGATCAGCCCCAGCATTTT.

The rearrangement joins TRBV11-1 to TRBJ1-2; D is ambiguous. The CDR3 consists of 13 residues. Germline V lookup: CDR1 SGHAT, CDR2 FQDESV (reference sequence). The V end lost 8 bases, the J end lost 7 bases, and 17 bases lay between the germline ends. CDR3 region: CASSPSGVGGYTF. The CDR3, as DNA: TGTGCCAGCTCTCCAAGCGGGGTCGGTGGCTACACCTTC.

The CDR3 nucleotides are TGTGCCAGTAGTATAGATCAAGAACAGCTTAACTATGGCTACACCTTC. Its translation is CASSIDQEQLNYGYTF. This chain connects TRBV19 to TRBJ1-2, with no clear D. The CDR3 is 16 residues long. Germline V lookup: CDR1 LNHDA, CDR2 SQIVND (reference sequence). Trimming took off 0 bases at V and 1 base at J, with 12 bases between the two ends.

This clone is a singleton in its sample. CDR3 sequence reads: CASSVAPEDTQYF. CDR3 bases: TGTGCCAGCAGCGTAGCCCCCGAGGATACCCAGTACTTC. The chain links TRBV9 to TRBJ2-5; no definite D call. The V gene lost 0 bases and the J gene lost 8 bases, with 11 bases spanning the gap. From germline, CDR1 is SGDLS and CDR2 YYNGEE. This CDR3 contains 13 residues.

V usage is TRBV6-1 and J usage is TRBJ1-1; D not certain. There are 14 residues in the CDR3. Germline CDR1 MNHNS, CDR2 SASEGT. Trimming stripped 2 bases from V and 3 bases from J, with 10 bases between. CDR3 protein: CASSELRWDTEAFF. The CDR3, as DNA: TGTGCCAGCAGTGAATTGAGGTGGGACACTGAAGCTTTCTTT.

The rearrangement joins TRBV10-3 to TRBJ2-7; TRBD1 agrees at 12 bases. The germline CDR1 and CDR2 sequences are ENHRY and SYGVKD. The CDR3 has 15 amino acids. J gave up 6 bases and V 6 bases, and 9 bases lay outside the gene matches. The chain's CDR3 is CAISMGTGGEFEQYV. Here the CDR3 DNA reads TGTGCCATCAGCATGGGGACAGGGGGCGAGTTCGAGCAGTACGTC.

The chain combines TRBV4-1 with TRBJ1-6; 8 nucleotides match TRBD1. The CDR3 is 17 amino acids. Germline CDR1 and CDR2: MGHRA and YSYEKL. The junction had 6 bases not matched to a gene; V was cut back by 4 bases and J by 1 base. The CDR3 reads CASSPGQGSSYNSPLHF. For the CDR3, the DNA is TGCGCCAGCAGCCCCGGACAGGGTTCTTCCTATAATTCACCCCTCCACTTT.

V usage is TRBV5-1 and J usage is TRBJ2-3; the D gene is possibly TRBD1 (6 bases). The length of the CDR3 is 14 residues. V gave up 0 bases and J gave up 2 bases, with 7 bases separating them. Per germline, CDR1 SGHRS and CDR2 YFSETQ. The CDR3 loop is CASSLDRATDTQYF. DNA for the CDR3: TGCGCCAGCAGCTTGGACAGGGCCACAGATACGCAGTATTTT.

In nucleotides, the CDR3 is TGTGCCAGCAGCTCGTCGGAGGAGGCGGCAACTAATGAAAAACTGTTTTTT. Amino acid sequence: CASSSSEEAATNEKLFF. The gene calls are TRBV5-8 and TRBJ1-4, with D unresolved. The CDR3 is made up of 17 amino acids. With 3 bases removed from V and 0 bases from J, the gap between germline ends came to 15 bases. Per the germline V gene, CDR1 is SGHTS and CDR2 is YDEGEE.

The count of this clone is one. This rearrangement joins TRBV27 to TRBJ1-4; D is perhaps TRBD1 (6 bases). This CDR3 contains 14 residues. The V gene's germline CDR1 is MNHEY and CDR2 SMNVEV (reference sequence). Trimming cost V 6 bases and J 3 bases, with 11 bases left between them. CDR3 nucleotides: TGTGCCAGCAGGCAGGGGTGGTCTAATGAAAAACTGTTTTTT. Its protein product is CASRQGWSNEKLFF.

V gene TRBV5-4 combines with J gene TRBJ1-2; D possibly corresponds to TRBD1 (6 bases). In germline, CDR1 is SGHNT, CDR2 YYREEE (reference sequence). The length of the CDR3 is 16 residues. V was pared by 5 bases and J by 4 bases, with 21 bases between. CDR3 DNA sequence: TGTGCCAGCAGGATGGCCGGGGGGCATCAAAGCTATGGCTACACCTTC. Encoded protein: CASRMAGGHQSYGYTF.

The rearrangement joins TRBV7-2 to TRBJ2-7, with TRBD1 matching 9 bases. The CDR3 is made up of 15 amino acids. The germline V gene encodes CDR1 SGHTA and CDR2 FQGNSA. The junction had 8 bases not matched to a gene; V was cut back by 5 bases and J by 3 bases. CDR3 region: CASSQRGQGNYEQYF. In DNA form, the CDR3 reads TGTGCCAGCAGCCAAAGGGGACAGGGAAACTACGAGCAGTACTTC.

The chain joins TRBV4-3 to TRBJ1-4; 7 nucleotides line up with TRBD1. Looked up from germline, CDR1 is LGHNA and CDR2 is YSLEER. The ends lost 4 bases at V and 0 bases at J; junction bases unmatched: 11. The CDR3 has 18 amino acids. As DNA, the CDR3 is TGCGCCAGCAGCCGCCTAAGAGTCGGGACAGCAACTAATGAAAAACTGTTTTTT. This translates into CASSRLRVGTATNEKLFF.

This sequence joins TRBV15 and TRBJ2-5; D is possibly TRBD2 (6 bases). The ends were cut back, 8 bases at V and 2 bases at J, with 12 bases in the middle. Per the germline V gene, CDR1 is LNHNV and CDR2 is YYDKDF (reference sequence). The CDR3 is 13 residues long. CDR3 in DNA: TGTGCCACCGACGCGGGACCACAAGAGACCCAGTACTTC. It yields the protein CATDAGPQETQYF.

The chain links TRBV27 to TRBJ2-1; D possibly corresponds to TRBD2 (6 bases). V lost 3 bases, J lost 2 bases, and 11 bases lay in between. Per germline, CDR1 MNHEY and CDR2 SMNVEV (reference sequence). This CDR3 has 15 amino acids. CDR3 sequence (DNA): TGTGCCAGCAGTTTCTCCGGGGGAACCTACAATGAGCAGTTCTTC. As protein: CASSFSGGTYNEQFF.

Of note for this clone: One end of the junction fails to match germline, which may point to a read error. At the DNA level, this CDR3 is encoded by other sequences in the same sample as well. The rearrangement joins TRBV9 to TRBJ2-7; 7 nucleotides line up with TRBD2. The CDR3 has 15 amino acids. Germline V lookup: CDR1 SGDLS, CDR2 YYNGEE. The CDR3 sequence: CASSVVGGGPYEQYF. The CDR3 nucleotides read TGCGCCAGCAGCGTAGTTGGCGGGGGACCCTACGAGCAGTACTTC.

The rearrangement joins TRBV29-1 to TRBJ1-1, with 8 nucleotides matching TRBD1. The CDR3 is 13 amino acids. The junction had 4 bases not matched to a gene; V was cut back by 3 bases and J by 4 bases. CDR1 is SQVTM and CDR2 is ANQGSEA in the germline V gene. CDR3 in DNA: TGCAGCGTTGACAGGGGGCTTGGCACTGAAGCTTTCTTT. Translated, it gives CSVDRGLGTEAFF.

The chain is built from TRBV27 and TRBJ2-7; TRBD1 agrees at 7 bases. Looked up from germline, CDR1 is MNHEY and CDR2 is SMNVEV (reference sequence). The CDR3 totals 13 residues. The V gene end was trimmed by 8 bases and the J gene end by 1 base; junction bases not matched to a gene: 5. In DNA, the CDR3 is TGTGCCAGCGGGCCGGGACAGTCCTACGAGCAGTACTTC. This encodes CASGPGQSYEQYF.

The chain has TRBV15 and TRBJ2-7, with D perhaps matching TRBD1 (6 bases). The CDR3 is 17 residues long. Deletions cut 0 bases from V and 5 bases from J, with 20 bases between. Germline assignment: CDR1 LNHNV and CDR2 YYDKDF (reference sequence). The CDR3 loop is CATSREITRGLGHEQYF. The CDR3 DNA reads as TGTGCCACCAGCAGAGAGATCACCAGGGGATTAGGGCACGAGCAGTACTTC.

The chain recombines TRBV11-3 with TRBJ2-2; D possibly corresponds to TRBD2 (6 bases). Germline CDR1 SGHNT, CDR2 YENEEA. The CDR3 loop spans 16 amino acids. Trimming removed 0 bases from V and 2 bases from J, with 10 bases in between. CDR3 region: CASSLDGGENTGELFF. For the CDR3, the DNA is TGTGCCAGCAGCTTAGATGGAGGGGAAAACACCGGGGAGCTGTTTTTT.

This clone has just a few counts. The rearrangement uses TRBV7-9 and TRBJ1-1; D perhaps matches TRBD1 (6 bases). The CDR3 spans 13 residues. The V gene lost 4 bases and the J gene lost 8 bases, with 14 bases spanning the gap. Germline CDR1 SEHNR, CDR2 FQNEAQ (reference sequence). The DNA of the CDR3 is TGTGCCAGCAGCTACCGGGACAAAAAAGAAGCTTTCTTT. It encodes CASSYRDKKEAFF. The complete variable domain, with remaining parts taken from reference TRBV7-9 and TRBJ1-1, reads DTGVSQNPRHKITKRGQNVTFRCDPISEHNRLYWYRQTLGQGPEFLTYFQNEAQLEKSRLLSDRFSAERPKGSFSTLEIQRTEQGDSAMYLCASSYRDKKEAFFGQGTRLTVV.

The genes are TRBV7-8 and TRBJ1-1; D unclear. CDR1 is SGHVS, CDR2 FQNEAQ, per germline. V was shortened by 2 bases and J by 0 bases, with 10 bases between the two germline ends. This CDR3 comprises 15 residues. The CDR3 reads CASSLRRTMNTEAFF. CDR3 nucleotide sequence: TGTGCCAGCAGCTTAAGACGGACTATGAACACTGAAGCTTTCTTT.

There are a few counts of this clone. This chain joins TRBV6-4 and TRBJ2-1; 8 nucleotides align to TRBD1. CDR1 is MRHNA, CDR2 SNTAGT, per germline. The CDR3 contains 16 residues. J was trimmed by 7 bases and V by 3 bases; bases with no gene match: 11. The CDR3 nucleotides read TGTGCCAGCAGTGAGAAAACCGGGACAGGCTATAATGAGCAGTTCTTC. Translated, it gives CASSEKTGTGYNEQFF.

The chain uses TRBV2 and TRBJ1-4; a weak D match, TRBD1 (5 bases). The CDR3 spans 15 residues. Looked up from germline, CDR1 is SNHLY and CDR2 is FYNNEI. V was shortened by 2 bases and J by 5 bases, with 12 bases between the two germline ends. CDR3 coding DNA: TGTGCCAGCAGTGAAATTGGGGGGGGGAATGAAAAACTGTTTTTT. It specifies CASSEIGGGNEKLFF.

This clone was counted only a few times. V gene TRBV5-8 combines with J gene TRBJ2-3, with 11 nucleotides matching TRBD2. With 5 bases clipped from V and 2 bases from J, the junction kept 4 bases outside the gene matches. The CDR3 runs 15 residues. Per the germline V gene, CDR1 is SGHTS and CDR2 is YDEGEE. CDR3 bases: TGTGCCAGCAGATTAGCGGGGGGGCCCACAGATACGCAGTATTTT. Its protein is CASRLAGGPTDTQYF.

The chain joins TRBV29-1 to TRBJ2-3, with D possibly being TRBD2 (6 bases). Germline V CDR1 and CDR2: SQVTM, ANQGSEA. The V end was cut by 0 bases, the J end by 0 bases, with 16 bases between. CDR3 length equals 17 residues. The CDR3 protein is CSVEDGVADNSTDTQYF. CDR3 coding DNA: TGCAGCGTTGAAGATGGGGTAGCGGATAATAGCACAGATACGCAGTATTTT.

The chain uses TRBV7-9 and TRBJ2-3; 10 bases line up with TRBD1. The CDR3 is 16 residues long. The junction had 14 bases not matched to a gene; V was cut back by 5 bases and J by 9 bases. CDR1 SEHNR and CDR2 FQNEAQ come from the germline V gene (reference sequence). CDR3 protein: CASSPRVTGGAGTQYF. The CDR3 DNA reads as TGTGCCAGCAGCCCCAGGGTGACAGGGGGCGCAGGGACGCAGTATTTT. The full variable domain, in which reference TRBV7-9 and TRBJ2-3 provide the parts outside the CDR3, is DTGVSQNPRHKITKRGQNVTFRCDPISEHNRLYWYRQTLGQGPEFLTYFQNEAQLEKSRLLSDRFSAERPKGSFSTLEIQRTEQGDSAMYLCASSPRVTGGAGTQYFGPGTRLTVL.

This sequence joins TRBV4-1 and TRBJ2-7; D is perhaps TRBD1 (5 bases). Trimming removed 1 base at V and 5 bases at J, with 15 bases between. The CDR3 length is 15 residues. Germline V CDR1 and CDR2: MGHRA, YSYEKL. This CDR3 reads CASSQVTPVGHEQYF. As DNA, the CDR3 is TGCGCCAGCAGCCAAGTCACACCCGTGGGGCACGAGCAGTACTTC.

V is TRBV11-3 and J is TRBJ2-3, with 8 bases aligning to TRBD2. The length of the CDR3 is 17 residues. V was pared by 8 bases and J by 5 bases, with 18 bases of the junction left unmatched. CDR1 SGHNT and CDR2 YENEEA come from the germline V gene. CDR3 DNA: TGTGCCAGCTCTAGTTCTAGCGGGCCCGGTGTCATAGATACGCAGTATTTT. It is translated as CASSSSSGPGVIDTQYF. The entire variable domain, with the rest obtained from reference TRBV11-3 and TRBJ2-3, is as follows: EAGVVQSPRYKIIEKKQPVAFWCNPISGHNTLYWYLQNLGQGPELLIRYENEEAVDDSQLPKDRFSAERLKGVDSTLKIQPAELGDSAVYLCASSSSSGPGVIDTQYFGPGTRLTVL.

This chain links TRBV4-3 with TRBJ2-7; a weak D match, TRBD2 (6 bases). Germline CDR1 is LGHNA and CDR2 is YSLEER. Trimming shortened V by 0 bases and J by 1 base, and 16 bases separated the two germline ends. The CDR3 runs 17 residues. CDR3 sequence (DNA): TGCGCCAGCAGCCAAGATTTCTTGGGGGGACGATCCTACGAGCAGTACTTC. This sequence encodes CASSQDFLGGRSYEQYF.

V gene TRBV7-3 combines with J gene TRBJ2-5, with 9 bases that match TRBD1. Germline CDR1 reads SGHTA; CDR2 reads FQGTGA. The CDR3 contains 16 residues. V lost 5 bases to trimming and J lost 4 bases; unmatched junction nucleotides: 11. The CDR3 sequence is CASSQLGQGVGETQYF. For the CDR3, the DNA is TGTGCCAGCAGCCAACTGGGACAGGGAGTTGGAGAGACCCAGTACTTC.